Sequencing of this TCR beta chain was carried out in a study of blood T cell repertoires in COVID-19. Study-wide background: There were acute and convalescent COVID-19 samples, and they came from the United States, Italy and Spain.

In the original analysis: Amplifying reference gene primers gave estimates of nucleated cell counts. TCRdb's copy holds only in-frame clones and misses some; the assay was immunoSEQ multiplex PCR. V and J calls plus clone size are reproduced from that table; the DNA served to infer D and trimming. The sample yields some 180,000 clones, about 85% seen once. The germline V gene has CDR1 MGHRA and CDR2 YSYEKL. CDR3 length: 13 residues. V was trimmed by 0 bases and J by 3 bases, leaving 5 bases between them. The sample holds a few counts of this clone. The chain has TRBV4-1 and TRBJ1-2, with TRBD1 as a possible D gene (5 bases). The sequencing sample was made of peripheral blood. This sequence was found in a man aged 55 to 70 with active or convalescent COVID-19. CDR3 coding DNA: TGCGCCAGCAGCCAAGACAGGGACTATGGCTACACCTTC. Translating it yields CASSQDRDYGYTF.